This section outlines one TCR beta chain sequence together with its context. Antigen: not known. The CDR3 is 15 residues long. Deletions cut 3 bases from V and 3 bases from J, with 14 bases between. Germline CDR1 is LNHDA and CDR2 is SQIVND (reference sequence). TCRdb keeps only in-frame clones here, not all; method: immunoSEQ multiplex PCR. The top ten hold 0.84% of the sample, which has about 330,000 clones, just over 85% seen once. The sample originates from a study of cytomegalovirus exposure and HLA in healthy donors. Study results and limitations: High sensitivity and specificity were reportedly achieved when the classifier diagnosed cytomegalovirus status. Three CMV-associated chains proved CMV antigen-specific in vitro. Later, an analysis found that TCR clusters from the first cohort tended to co-occur in the 120 validation repertoires.

The genes are TRBV19 and TRBJ1-2; no definite D call. This receptor was identified in a woman aged 18-29 years in good health and CMV-seronegative. What was sequenced was PBMCs. Here the CDR3 reads CASSILSTGDYGYTF. CDR3 coding DNA: TGTGCCAGTAGTATTTTGTCGACGGGAGACTATGGCTACACCTTC.